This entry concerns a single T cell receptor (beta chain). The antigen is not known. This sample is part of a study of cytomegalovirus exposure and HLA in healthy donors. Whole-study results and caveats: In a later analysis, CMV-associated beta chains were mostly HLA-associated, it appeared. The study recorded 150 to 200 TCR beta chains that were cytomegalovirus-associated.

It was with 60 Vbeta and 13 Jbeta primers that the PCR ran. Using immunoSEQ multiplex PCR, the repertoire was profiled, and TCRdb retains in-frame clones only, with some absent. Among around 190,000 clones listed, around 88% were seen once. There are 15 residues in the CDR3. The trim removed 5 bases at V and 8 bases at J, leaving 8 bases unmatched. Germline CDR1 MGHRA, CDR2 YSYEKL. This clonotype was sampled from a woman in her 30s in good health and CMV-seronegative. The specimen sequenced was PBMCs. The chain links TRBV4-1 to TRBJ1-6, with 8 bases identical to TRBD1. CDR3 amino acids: CASSTRQGMDSPLHF. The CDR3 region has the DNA TGCGCCAGCAGCACCCGACAGGGGATGGATTCACCCCTCCACTTT.